This T cell receptor beta chain was sequenced for a study of monozygotic twins with inflammatory bowel disease. Each of the TCR libraries took 3500 ng of total RNA. Template switching appended UMIs that held a 6-nucleotide sample barcode. TCRdb re-called the 5' RACE reads; every CDR3 protein appears as one record, without DNA. Seen in this sample are about 210,000 distinct CDR3 sequences; the ten most common clones hold 7.5% to 9.5%. The receptor comes from a human donor with ulcerative colitis or Crohn's disease, or a healthy co-twin of an affected twin (not recorded which). The sample was blood.

CDR3 protein: CAARAREGNTIYF. The chain recombines TRBV6-5 with TRBJ1-3. The germline CDR1 and CDR2 sequences are MNHEY and SVGAGI. This CDR3 spans 13 amino acids.